This TCR beta chain is drawn from a study of identical twins. Study-level points and caveats: With beta out-of-frame sequences, excess sharing by twins was weaker. Zero-insertion analyses could be partly confounded by invariant MAIT and iNKT cells.

CDR3 length equals 15 residues. J was trimmed by 5 bases and V by 8 bases; bases with no gene match: 12. Germline V gene data show CDR1 as LGHNA and CDR2 as YSLEER. Concerning this clonotype: As yet, its antigen is unknown.

Each CDR3 protein gets one entry after TCRdb re-called the 5' RACE reads with MiXCR. The table shows approximately 210,000 distinct CDR3 sequences, with roughly 15% occurring only once. These same records also appear under a second study, on T cells expressing NK-cell markers.

This clonotype was obtained from a woman between 18 and 30 years old in good health. The rearrangement uses TRBV4-3 and TRBJ2-1; 7 bases fit TRBD2. The sequencing sample was made of CD8+ T cells sorted from blood. Here the CDR3 DNA reads TGCGCCAGCGGTATTCGGGCTAGCGGAAACAATGAGCAGTTCTTC. Translation gives CASGIRASGNNEQFF.